This TCR beta chain was profiled in a study of regulatory T cells in long-lasting Graves disease. Study results and caveats: Compared with new cases, persistent Graves' patients showed reduced TCR diversity. Newly diagnosed disease favored TRBV20-1 and TRBJ2-1 over persistent disease.

Trimming stripped 0 bases from V and 7 bases from J, with 13 bases between. Per germline, CDR1 GTSNPN and CDR2 SVGIG (reference sequence). This CDR3 contains 14 residues. CDR3 regions were amplified by Arm-PCR using iRepertoire HTBI primers to build TCR beta libraries. TCRdb passed the multiplex PCR reads through MiXCR, listing each CDR3 protein once. Here the sample spans about 470,000 distinct CDR3 sequences, under 15% being singletons. This clonotype came up a few times. Antigen unknown. Since a much larger clone is just one base distant, this may be a read error. Documented time point: newly diagnosed GD, antithyroid drugs for less than 3 months. RNA extracted from PBMCs served as the sequencing template. These same data were also listed under a study on T cells in Graves' hyperthyroidism and ophthalmopathy. That study adds: Together with thyroid ultrasound, orbital computed tomography, serum thyroxine and TRAb, clinical symptoms were used for diagnoses.

This clonotype was sampled from a woman younger than 45 with Graves disease. This specimen was peripheral blood mononuclear cells (PBMCs), taken at new diagnosis, from a patient treated with antithyroid drugs. The chain joins TRBV30 to TRBJ1-5; D might be TRBD1 (5 bases). The CDR3 region is CAWSVEPRDQPQHF. DNA for the CDR3: TGTGCCTGGAGTGTCGAACCCAGGGACCAGCCCCAGCATTTT. The entire variable domain, with the rest obtained from reference TRBV30 and TRBJ1-5, is as follows: SQTIHQWPATLVQPVGSPLSLECTVEGTSNPNLYWYRQAAGRGLQLLFYSVGIGQISSEVPQNLSASRPQDRQFILSSKKLLLSDSGFYLCAWSVEPRDQPQHFGDGTRLSIL.